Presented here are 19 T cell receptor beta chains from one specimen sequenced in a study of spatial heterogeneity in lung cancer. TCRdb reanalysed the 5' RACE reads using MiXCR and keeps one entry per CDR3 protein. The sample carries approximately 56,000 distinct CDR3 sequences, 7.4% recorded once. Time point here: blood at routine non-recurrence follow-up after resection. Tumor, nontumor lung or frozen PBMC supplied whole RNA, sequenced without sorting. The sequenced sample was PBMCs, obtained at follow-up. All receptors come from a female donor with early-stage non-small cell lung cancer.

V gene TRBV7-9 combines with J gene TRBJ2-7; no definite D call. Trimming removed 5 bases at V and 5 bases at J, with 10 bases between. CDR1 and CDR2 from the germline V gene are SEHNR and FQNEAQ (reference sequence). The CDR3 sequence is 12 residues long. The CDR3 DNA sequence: TGTGCCAGCAGCCTTCTTTCCCACGAGCAGTACTTC. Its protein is CASSLLSHEQYF.

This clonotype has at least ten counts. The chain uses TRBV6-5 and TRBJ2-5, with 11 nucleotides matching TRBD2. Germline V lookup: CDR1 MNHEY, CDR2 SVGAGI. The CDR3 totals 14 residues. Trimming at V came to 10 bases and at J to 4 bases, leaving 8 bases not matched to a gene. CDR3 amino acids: CATFSGGARETQYF. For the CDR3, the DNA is TGTGCCACCTTTAGCGGGGGGGCCCGAGAGACCCAGTACTTC.

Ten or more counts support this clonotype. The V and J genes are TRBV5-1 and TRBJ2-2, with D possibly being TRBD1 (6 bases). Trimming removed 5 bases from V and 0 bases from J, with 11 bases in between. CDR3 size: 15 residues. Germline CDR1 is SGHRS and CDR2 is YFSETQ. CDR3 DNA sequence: TGCGCCAGCAGTCGGACAGAGACGAACACCGGGGAGCTGTTTTTT. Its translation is CASSRTETNTGELFF. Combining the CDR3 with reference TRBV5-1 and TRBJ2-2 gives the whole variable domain KAGVTQTPRYLIKTRGQQVTLSCSPISGHRSVSWYQQTPGQGLQFLFEYFSETQRNKGNFPGRFSGRQFSNSRSEMNVSTLELGDSALYLCASSRTETNTGELFFGEGSRLTVL.

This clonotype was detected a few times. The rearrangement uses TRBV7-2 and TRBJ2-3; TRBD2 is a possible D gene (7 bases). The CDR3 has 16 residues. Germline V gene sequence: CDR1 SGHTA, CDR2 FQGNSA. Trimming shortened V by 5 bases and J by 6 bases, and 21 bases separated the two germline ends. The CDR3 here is CASSRERGQGHDTQYF. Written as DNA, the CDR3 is TGTGCCAGCAGCCGCGAGCGGGGCCAGGGACACGATACGCAGTATTTT.

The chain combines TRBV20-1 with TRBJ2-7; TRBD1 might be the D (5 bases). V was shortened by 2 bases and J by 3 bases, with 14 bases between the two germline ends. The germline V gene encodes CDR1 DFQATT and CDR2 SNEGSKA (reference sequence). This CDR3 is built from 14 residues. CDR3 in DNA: TGCAGTGCTAGATTCCCAGGGCAGTTCTACGAGCAGTACTTC. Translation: CSARFPGQFYEQYF.

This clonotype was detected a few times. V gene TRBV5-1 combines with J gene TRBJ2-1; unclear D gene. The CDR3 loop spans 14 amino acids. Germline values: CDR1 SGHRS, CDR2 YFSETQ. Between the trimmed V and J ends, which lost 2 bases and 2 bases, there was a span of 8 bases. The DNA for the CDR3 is TGCGCCAGCAGCTTCGATGACCCCTACAATGAGCAGTTCTTC. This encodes CASSFDDPYNEQFF.

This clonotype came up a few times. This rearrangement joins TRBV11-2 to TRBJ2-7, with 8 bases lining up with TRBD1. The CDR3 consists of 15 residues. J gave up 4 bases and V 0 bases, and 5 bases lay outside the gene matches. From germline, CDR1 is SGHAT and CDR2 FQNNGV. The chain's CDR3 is CASSLEAGTGYEQYF. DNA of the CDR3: TGTGCCAGCAGCTTAGAGGCGGGGACAGGTTACGAGCAGTACTTC.

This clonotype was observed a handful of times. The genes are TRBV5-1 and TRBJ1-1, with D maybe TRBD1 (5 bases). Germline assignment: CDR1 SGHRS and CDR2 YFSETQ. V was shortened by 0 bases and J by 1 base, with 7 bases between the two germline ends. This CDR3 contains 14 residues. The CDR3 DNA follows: TGCGCCAGCAGCTTGGCACAGGAGAACACTGAAGCTTTCTTT. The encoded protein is CASSLAQENTEAFF.

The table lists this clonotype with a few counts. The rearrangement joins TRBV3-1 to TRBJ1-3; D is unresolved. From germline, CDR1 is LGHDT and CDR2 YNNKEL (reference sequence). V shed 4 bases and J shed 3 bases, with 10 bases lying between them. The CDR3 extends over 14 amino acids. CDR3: CASSPTSLGNTIYF. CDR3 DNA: TGTGCCAGCAGCCCCACTAGCCTTGGAAACACCATATATTTT.

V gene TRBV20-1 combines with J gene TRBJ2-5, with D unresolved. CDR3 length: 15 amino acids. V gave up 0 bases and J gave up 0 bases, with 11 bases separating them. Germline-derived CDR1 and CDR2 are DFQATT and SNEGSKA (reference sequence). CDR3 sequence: CSAREGIPYQETQYF. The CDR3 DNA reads TGCAGTGCTAGAGAAGGGATCCCGTACCAAGAGACCCAGTACTTC.

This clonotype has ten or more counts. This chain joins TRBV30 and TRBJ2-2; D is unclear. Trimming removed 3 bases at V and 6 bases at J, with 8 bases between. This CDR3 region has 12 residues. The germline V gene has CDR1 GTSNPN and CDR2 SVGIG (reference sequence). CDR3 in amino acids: CAWRTPSGELFF. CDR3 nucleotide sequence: TGTGCCTGGAGAACGCCGTCCGGGGAGCTGTTTTTT.

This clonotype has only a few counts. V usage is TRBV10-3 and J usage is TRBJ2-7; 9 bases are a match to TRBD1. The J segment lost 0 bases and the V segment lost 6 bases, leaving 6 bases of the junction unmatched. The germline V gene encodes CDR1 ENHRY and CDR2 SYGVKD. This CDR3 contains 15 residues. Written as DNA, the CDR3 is TGTGCCATCAGCTTCGGACAGGGGAGCTCCTACGAGCAGTACTTC. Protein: CAISFGQGSSYEQYF.

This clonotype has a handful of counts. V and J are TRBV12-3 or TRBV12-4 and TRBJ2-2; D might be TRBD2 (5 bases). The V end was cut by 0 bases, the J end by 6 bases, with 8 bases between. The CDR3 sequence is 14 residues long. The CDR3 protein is CASSLAGGAGELFF. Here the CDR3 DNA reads TGTGCCAGCAGTTTAGCAGGAGGCGCCGGGGAGCTGTTTTTT.

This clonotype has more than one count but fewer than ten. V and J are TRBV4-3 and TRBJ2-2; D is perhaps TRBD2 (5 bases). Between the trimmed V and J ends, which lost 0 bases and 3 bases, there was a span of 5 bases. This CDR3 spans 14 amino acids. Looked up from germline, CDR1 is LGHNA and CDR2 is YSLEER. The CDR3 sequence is CASSQDGDTGELFF. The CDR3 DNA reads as TGCGCCAGCAGCCAAGACGGGGACACCGGGGAGCTGTTTTTT.

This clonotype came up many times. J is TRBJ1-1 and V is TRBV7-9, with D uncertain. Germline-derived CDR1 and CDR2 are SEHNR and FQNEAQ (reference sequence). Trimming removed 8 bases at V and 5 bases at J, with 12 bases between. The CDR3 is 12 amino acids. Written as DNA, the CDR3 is TGTGCCAGCCGTCCTGGCGATACTGAAGCTTTCTTT. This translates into CASRPGDTEAFF.

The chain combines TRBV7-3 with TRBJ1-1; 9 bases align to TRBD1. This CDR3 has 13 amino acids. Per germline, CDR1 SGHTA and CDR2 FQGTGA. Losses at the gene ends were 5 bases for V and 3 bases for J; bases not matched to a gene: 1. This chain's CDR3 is CASSRQGDTEAFF. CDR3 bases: TGTGCCAGCAGCCGACAGGGGGACACTGAAGCTTTCTTT.

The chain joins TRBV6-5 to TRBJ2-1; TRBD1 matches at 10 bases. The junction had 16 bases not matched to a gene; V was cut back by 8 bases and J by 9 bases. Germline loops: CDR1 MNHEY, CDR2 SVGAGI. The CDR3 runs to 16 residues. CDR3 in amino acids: CASPSGDRGRRSEQFF. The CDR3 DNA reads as TGTGCCAGCCCCAGTGGGGACAGGGGTAGGAGGAGTGAGCAGTTCTTC.

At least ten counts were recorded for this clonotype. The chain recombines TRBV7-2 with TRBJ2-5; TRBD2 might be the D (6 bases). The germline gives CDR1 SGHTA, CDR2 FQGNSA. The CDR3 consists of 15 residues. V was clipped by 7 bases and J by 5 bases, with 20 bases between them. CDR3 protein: CASTPQVREYETQYF. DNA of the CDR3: TGTGCCAGCACCCCACAGGTCCGGGAGTATGAGACCCAGTACTTC.

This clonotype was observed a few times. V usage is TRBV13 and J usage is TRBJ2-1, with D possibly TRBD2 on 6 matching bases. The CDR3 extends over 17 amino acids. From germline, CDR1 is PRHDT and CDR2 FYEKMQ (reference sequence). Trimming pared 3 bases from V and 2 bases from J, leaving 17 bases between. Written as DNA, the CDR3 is TGTGCCAGCAGCTTTTCCCGCCTAGCGAGAACCTACAATGAGCAGTTCTTC. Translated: CASSFSRLARTYNEQFF. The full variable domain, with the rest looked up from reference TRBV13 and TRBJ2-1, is AAGVIQSPRHLIKEKRETATLKCYPIPRHDTVYWYQQGPGQDPQFLISFYEKMQSDKGSIPDRFSAQQFSDYHSELNMSSLELGDSALYFCASSFSRLARTYNEQFFGPGTRLTVL.